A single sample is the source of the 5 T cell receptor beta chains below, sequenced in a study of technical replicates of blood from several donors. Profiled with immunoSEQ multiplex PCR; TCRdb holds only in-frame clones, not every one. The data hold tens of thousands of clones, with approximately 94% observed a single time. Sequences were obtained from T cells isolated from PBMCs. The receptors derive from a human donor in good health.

CDR3 bases: TGTGCCATCAGTGCGACAGAGCAAGAGACCCAGTACTTC. This encodes CAISATEQETQYF. The genes are TRBV10-3 and TRBJ2-5; TRBD1 is a possible D gene (5 bases). Trimming cost V 4 bases and J 2 bases, with 8 bases left between them. Germline CDR1 is ENHRY and CDR2 is SYGVKD. This CDR3 region has 13 residues.

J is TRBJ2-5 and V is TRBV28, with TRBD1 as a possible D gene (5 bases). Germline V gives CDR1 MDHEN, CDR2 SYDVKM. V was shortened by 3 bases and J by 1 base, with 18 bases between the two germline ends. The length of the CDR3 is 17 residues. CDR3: CASSFRFSKGPQETQYF. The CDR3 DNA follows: TGTGCCAGCAGTTTCAGATTTAGCAAGGGGCCCCAAGAGACCCAGTACTTC.

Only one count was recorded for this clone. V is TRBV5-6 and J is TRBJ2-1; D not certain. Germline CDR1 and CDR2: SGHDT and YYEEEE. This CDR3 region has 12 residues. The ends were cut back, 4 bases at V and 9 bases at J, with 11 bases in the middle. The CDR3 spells CASSIPGTEQFF. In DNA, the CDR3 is TGTGCCAGCAGCATTCCAGGCACTGAGCAGTTCTTC.

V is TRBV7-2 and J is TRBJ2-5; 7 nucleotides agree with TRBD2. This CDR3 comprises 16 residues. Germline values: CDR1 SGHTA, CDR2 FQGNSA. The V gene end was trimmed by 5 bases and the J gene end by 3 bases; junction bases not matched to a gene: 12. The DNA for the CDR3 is TGTGCCAGCAGCGATAGGGGCCTAGCGGTTGAAGAGACCCAGTACTTC. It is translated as CASSDRGLAVEETQYF.

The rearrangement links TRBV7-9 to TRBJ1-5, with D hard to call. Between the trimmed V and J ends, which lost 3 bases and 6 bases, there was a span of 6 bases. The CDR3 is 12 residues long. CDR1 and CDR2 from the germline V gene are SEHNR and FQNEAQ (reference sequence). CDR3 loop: CASSLGSQPQHF. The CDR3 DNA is TGTGCCAGCAGCTTGGGGAGTCAGCCCCAGCATTTT.